This is a list of T cell receptor beta chains from one sample in a study of beta chain features in type 1 diabetes. Measured with immunoSEQ multiplex PCR; TCRdb has only the in-frame clones, and not every one. Of 300,000 to 350,000 clones listed, over 7% are singletons. What was sequenced was central memory CD4+ T cells from blood. These receptors originate from a man aged 25 to 40 with type 1 diabetes. Both conserved end residues are part of each CDR3. D genes are given only for firm matches. Rows give clone size only sometimes, using once, few, many, or a class for an expanded clone.

clone_size j_call v_call d_call cdr3_nt cdr3_aa
few TRBJ2-7 TRBV4-3 TRBD1 TGCGCCAGCAGCGCATCCGGGACAGGGGGCGCCGAGCAGTACTTC CASSASGTGGAEQYF
few TRBJ2-2 TRBV7-6 TRBD2 TGTGTCACAACGACTAGCGTTAACACCGGGGAGCTGTTTTTT CVTTTSVNTGELFF
. TRBJ1-5 TRBV2 . TGTGCCAGCAGTGATAATTTCAAAGGGCCCCAGCATTTT CASSDNFKGPQHF
few TRBJ2-5 TRBV11-2 . TGTGCCAGCAGCCCTAGGACCCTCCAAGAGACCCAGTACTTC CASSPRTLQETQYF
. TRBJ2-7 TRBV29-1 . TGCAGCGTTGACACGGACAGCAGAAGCTCCTACGAGCAGTACTTC CSVDTDSRSSYEQYF
. TRBJ1-5 TRBV30 TRBD1 TGTGCCTGGAGTGTAAGGGGACAGCAGCCCCAGCATTTT CAWSVRGQQPQHF
few TRBJ2-2 TRBV4-1 . TGCGCCAGCAGCCAAGTGGGACTCCGCACGAACACCGGGGAGCTGTTTTTT CASSQVGLRTNTGELFF
. TRBJ2-1 TRBV7-8 . TGTGCCAGCAGCCCCGTCATGACCCGGGATCGGGCCTACAATGAGCAGTTCTTC CASSPVMTRDRAYNEQFF
few TRBJ1-5 TRBV4-3 . TGCGCCAGCAGCGTAGACAGGTTTCAGCCCCAGCATTTT CASSVDRFQPQHF
few TRBJ2-5 TRBV28 . TGTGCCAGCAGTTTATTCGGGACCGCAAGCGCGGAGACCCAGTACTTC CASSLFGTASAETQYF
. TRBJ1-3 TRBV2 . TGTGCCAGGTCAGAGGACACTGGAAACACCATATATTTT CARSEDTGNTIYF
. TRBJ1-6 TRBV6-5 . TGTGCCAGCACCTACGCGGGAGGGCTTTCACCCCTCCACTTT CASTYAGGLSPLHF
. TRBJ2-2 TRBV7-8 . TGTGCCAGCAGCAGTTTGGGAGGGGGAGGCGGGGAGCTGTTTTTT CASSSLGGGGGELFF
. TRBJ1-5 TRBV4-3 . TGCGCCAGCAGCCAAGACTTGACAGGAGATCAGCCCCAGCATTTT CASSQDLTGDQPQHF
. TRBJ2-1 TRBV4-1 . TGCGCCAGCAGCCAAGAAGGAGGCCGTCGAGGGTTCTTC CASSQEGGRRGFF
. TRBJ2-1 TRBV9 . TGTGCCAGCAGCGTCACGGCCGGTCAGCGCAATGAGCAGTTCTTC CASSVTAGQRNEQFF
. TRBJ2-7 TRBV25-1 . TGTGCCAGCAGTGAATTGTCGGGGGATAGCTACGAGCAGTACTTC CASSELSGDSYEQYF
few TRBJ1-5 TRBV27 TRBD1 TGTGCCAGCAGTTGGACAGGGGGGAACAATCAGCCCCAGCATTTT CASSWTGGNNQPQHF
few TRBJ2-7 TRBV10-3 . TGTGCCATCAGTGAGTCTAACGAGTCCTACGAGCAGTACTTC CAISESNESYEQYF
. TRBJ1-6 TRBV13 . TGTGCCAGCAGCTTAGGGGGGGATTCACCCCTCCACTTT CASSLGGDSPLHF
few TRBJ1-5 TRBV7-2 . TGTGCCAGCAGCCCCCTTGGAGGGCGAGAGCCCCAGCATTTT CASSPLGGREPQHF
. TRBJ2-7 TRBV4-1 . TGCGCCAGCAGCCAAGGTATCCGGGACACCTTCTACGAGCAGTACTTC CASSQGIRDTFYEQYF
. TRBJ2-4 TRBV28 TRBD1 TGTGCCAGCAGGACTCCCCGGACAGGCTTCGGGAACATTCAGTACTTC CASRTPRTGFGNIQYF
. TRBJ2-7 TRBV7-8 . TGTGCCAGCAGCTTAGGGGTATCCTACGAGCAGTACTTC CASSLGVSYEQYF
. TRBJ2-3 TRBV6-5 TRBD2 TGTGCCAGCAGTTACCCACTGAGCGGGGGGACAGATACGCAGTATTTT CASSYPLSGGTDTQYF
. TRBJ1-2 TRBV7-9 . TGTGCCAGCAGCCGGTCCCAAGACAGGTCCTATGGCTACACCTTC CASSRSQDRSYGYTF
few TRBJ1-4 TRBV5-4 TRBD1 TGTGCCAGCAGCCCCACCGGGGGGACAGGGGATGAAAAACTGTTTTTT CASSPTGGTGDEKLFF
few TRBJ2-4 TRBV6-6 . TGTGCCAGCAGCCCCTCAATAAGCTCAAACATTCAGTACTTC CASSPSISSNIQYF
. TRBJ2-5 TRBV27 TRBD1 TGTGCCAGCAGTTCCCGGACAGGTTCTTGGGTTGAGCAGTACTTC CASSSRTGSWVEQYF
few TRBJ2-1 TRBV6-5 TRBD2 TGTGCCAGCACGGGAAATCCTAGCGGGGGCCAGCAGTTCTTC CASTGNPSGGQQFF
. TRBJ2-2 TRBV15 . TGTGCCACCAGCAGAGATGGCAGGGGAACCGGGGAGCTGTTTTTT CATSRDGRGTGELFF
. TRBJ1-4 TRBV2 TRBD1 TGTGCCAGTATCCGGGACAGTTATTCTGCAACTAATGAAAAACTGTTTTTT CASIRDSYSATNEKLFF
. TRBJ1-1 TRBV10-2 TRBD1 TGCGCCAGCAGTGAGCCCCTGACAGGGGTAGCTTTCTTT CASSEPLTGVAFF
. TRBJ1-4 TRBV6-6 . TGTGCCAGCAGTTACCTAGTAAGGGGAAATGAAAAACTGTTTTTT CASSYLVRGNEKLFF
. TRBJ2-5 TRBV5-1 . TGCGCCAGCAGCCTCAAGACGGACTCTCCAGAGACCCAGTACTTC CASSLKTDSPETQYF
few TRBJ1-6 TRBV6-5 . TGTGCCAGCAGCCCCGGGCAAGGTTGGTCACCCCTCCACTTT CASSPGQGWSPLHF
few TRBJ2-4 TRBV19 . TGTGCCAGTAGTATAGGAATCAAAATGGTTCGTTCCAAAAACATTCAGTACTTC CASSIGIKMVRSKNIQYF
few TRBJ2-1 TRBV5-5 . TGTGCCAGCAGCTTAAGTAGAGTAAATGAGCAGTTCTTC CASSLSRVNEQFF
few TRBJ2-7 TRBV5-1 . TGCGCCAGCAGCTTGGATCCGGGAAGCTCCTACGAGCAGTACTTC CASSLDPGSSYEQYF
few TRBJ2-4 TRBV6-5 TRBD2 TGTGCCAGCAGAACGGGGGGAATAGCCAAAAACATTCAGTACTTC CASRTGGIAKNIQYF
few TRBJ1-2 TRBV7-9 . TGTGCCAGCAGCTTAGAGTTGGAGTTCCATGGCTACACCTTC CASSLELEFHGYTF